This TCR beta chain was identified during a study of CD8+ T cells in alopecia areata. This clone was detected a few times. Sequencing used cDNA as its template, made by extracting RNA and reverse transcribing it. The assay was immunoSEQ multiplex PCR, and TCRdb's table has in-frame clones only and misses some. The table includes 110,000 to 150,000 clones, about 59% detected once. Treatment meaning: oral pan-JAK inhibitor, 5-10 mg twice daily. This CDR3 has 15 residues. After removal of 1 base from V and 3 bases from J, the junction contained 4 bases not matched to a gene. The germline CDR1 and CDR2 sequences are SGHNT and YYREEE (reference sequence).

This sequence originates from a human donor with alopecia areata. The genes are TRBV5-4 and TRBJ1-3; 7 nucleotides agree with TRBD1. The sequencing used CD8+ T cells sorted from blood, collected at week 4, from a patient treated with tofacitinib. CDR3 loop: CASSLRRGNGNTIYF. CDR3 coding DNA: TGTGCCAGCAGCTTGCGCAGGGGGAATGGAAACACCATATATTTT.